This note documents a single T cell receptor (beta chain) sequence. What it binds is not known. Only in-frame clones appear in the TCRdb table, and some are missing; sequencing was by immunoSEQ multiplex PCR. This sample has 360,000 or so clones, with about nine tenths found just once. The sample belongs to a study of Ad26.COV2.S vaccination and SARS-CoV-2 variants. Study as a whole: Of the COV1001 trial arms, the Ad26.COV2.S arm included the donor. Intramuscular Ad26.COV2.S doses were given once or twice, 56 days apart. General study results and limits: Substantial post-vaccination breadth of spike-specific CD8+ and CD4+ T cell responses was reported.

The treatment was: 19 received Ad26.COV2.S at low or high dose, single or two shots; roughly five received placebo; per-sample allocation not given. Sampling happened 63 days after the first vaccine or placebo injection. Germline V gives CDR1 MDHEN, CDR2 SYDVKM. Trimming removed 6 bases from V and 9 bases from J; junction bases left unmatched: 16. The CDR3 spans 16 residues. The chain carries TRBV28 and TRBJ2-5, with TRBD2 matching 10 bases. This sequence originates from a person between 18 and 60 years old who received the Ad26.COV2.S COVID-19 vaccine or a placebo. Sample: peripheral blood, taken in a trial of Ad26.COV2.S vaccine versus placebo. CDR3 in amino acids: CASREAGGRSGAAQYF. CDR3 in DNA: TGTGCCAGCAGGGAAGCGGGAGGGCGCTCTGGAGCGGCCCAGTACTTC.